This T cell receptor beta chain emerged from a study of T cells in Graves' hyperthyroidism and ophthalmopathy. Overall study context: Specimen type is peripheral blood, collected at initial diagnosis prior to any treatment.

The study excluded patients with uncontrolled infection, other autoimmune disease, pregnancy or lactation. Fresh peripheral blood, about 10 ml of it, supplied the PBMCs. The CDR3 spans 14 residues. Germline V gene sequence: CDR1 SGHTA, CDR2 FQGNSA. With 5 bases clipped from V and 1 base from J, the junction kept 4 bases outside the gene matches. TCR beta CDR3 regions were amplified from RNA. TCR CDR3 regions were first amplified by RT-PCR with HTBI primers. TCRdb recomputed calls from the multiplex PCR reads with MiXCR, one row per CDR3 protein. The repertoire holds over 120,000 distinct CDR3 sequences, roughly a fifth seen once, with around two thirds in the top ten. This clonotype appeared many times.

This chain joins TRBV7-2 and TRBJ1-1; 7 nucleotides match TRBD1. Sequencing used blood. This receptor was identified in a woman aged 45-65 years with Graves' hyperthyroidism that later progressed to Graves' ophthalmopathy. CDR3 amino acids: CASSKTGRNTEAFF. DNA for the CDR3: TGTGCCAGCAGCAAGACAGGGCGGAACACTGAAGCTTTCTTT.